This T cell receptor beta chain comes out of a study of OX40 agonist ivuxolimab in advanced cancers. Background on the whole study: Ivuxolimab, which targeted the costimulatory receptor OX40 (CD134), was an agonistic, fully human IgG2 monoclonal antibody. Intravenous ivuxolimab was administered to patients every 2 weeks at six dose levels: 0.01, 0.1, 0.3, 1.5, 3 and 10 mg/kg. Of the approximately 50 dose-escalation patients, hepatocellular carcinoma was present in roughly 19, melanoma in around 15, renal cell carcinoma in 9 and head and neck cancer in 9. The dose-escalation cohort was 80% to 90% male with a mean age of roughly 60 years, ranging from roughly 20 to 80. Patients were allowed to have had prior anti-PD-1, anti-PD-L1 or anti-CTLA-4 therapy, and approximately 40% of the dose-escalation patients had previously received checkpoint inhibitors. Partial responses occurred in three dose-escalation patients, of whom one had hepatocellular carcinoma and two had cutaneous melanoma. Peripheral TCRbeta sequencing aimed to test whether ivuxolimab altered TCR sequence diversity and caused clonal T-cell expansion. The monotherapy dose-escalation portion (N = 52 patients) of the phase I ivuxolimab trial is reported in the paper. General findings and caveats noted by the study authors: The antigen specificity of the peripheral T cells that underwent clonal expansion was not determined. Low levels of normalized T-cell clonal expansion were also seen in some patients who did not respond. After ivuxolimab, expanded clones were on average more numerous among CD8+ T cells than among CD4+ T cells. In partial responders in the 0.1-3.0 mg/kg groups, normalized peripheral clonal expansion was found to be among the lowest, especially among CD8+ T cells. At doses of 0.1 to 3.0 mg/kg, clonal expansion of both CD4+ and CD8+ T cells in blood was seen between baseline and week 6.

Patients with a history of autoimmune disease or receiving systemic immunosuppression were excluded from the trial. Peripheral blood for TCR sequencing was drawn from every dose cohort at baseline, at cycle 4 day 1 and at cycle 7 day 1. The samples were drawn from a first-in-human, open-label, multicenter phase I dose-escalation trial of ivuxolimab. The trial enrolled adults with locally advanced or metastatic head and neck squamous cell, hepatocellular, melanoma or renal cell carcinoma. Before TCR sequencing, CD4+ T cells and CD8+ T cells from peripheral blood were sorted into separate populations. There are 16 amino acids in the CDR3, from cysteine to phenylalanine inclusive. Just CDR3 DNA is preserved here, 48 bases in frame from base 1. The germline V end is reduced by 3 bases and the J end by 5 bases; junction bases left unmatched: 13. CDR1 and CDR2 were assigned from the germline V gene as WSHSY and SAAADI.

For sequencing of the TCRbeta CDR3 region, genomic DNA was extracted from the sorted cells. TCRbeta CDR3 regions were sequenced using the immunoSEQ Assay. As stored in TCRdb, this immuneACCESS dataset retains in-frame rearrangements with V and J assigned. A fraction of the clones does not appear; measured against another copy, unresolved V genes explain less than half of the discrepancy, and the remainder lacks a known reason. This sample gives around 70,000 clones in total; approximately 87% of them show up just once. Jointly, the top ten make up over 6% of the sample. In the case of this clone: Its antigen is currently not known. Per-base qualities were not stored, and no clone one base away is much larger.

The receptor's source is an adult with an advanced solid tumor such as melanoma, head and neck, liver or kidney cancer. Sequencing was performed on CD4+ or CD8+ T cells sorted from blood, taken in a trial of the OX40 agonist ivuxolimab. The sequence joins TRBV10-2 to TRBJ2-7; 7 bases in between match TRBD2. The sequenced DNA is TGCGCCAGCAGTGATGTAATGGCGGGAGTTAGTCACGAGCAGTACTTC. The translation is CASSDVMAGVSHEQYF.